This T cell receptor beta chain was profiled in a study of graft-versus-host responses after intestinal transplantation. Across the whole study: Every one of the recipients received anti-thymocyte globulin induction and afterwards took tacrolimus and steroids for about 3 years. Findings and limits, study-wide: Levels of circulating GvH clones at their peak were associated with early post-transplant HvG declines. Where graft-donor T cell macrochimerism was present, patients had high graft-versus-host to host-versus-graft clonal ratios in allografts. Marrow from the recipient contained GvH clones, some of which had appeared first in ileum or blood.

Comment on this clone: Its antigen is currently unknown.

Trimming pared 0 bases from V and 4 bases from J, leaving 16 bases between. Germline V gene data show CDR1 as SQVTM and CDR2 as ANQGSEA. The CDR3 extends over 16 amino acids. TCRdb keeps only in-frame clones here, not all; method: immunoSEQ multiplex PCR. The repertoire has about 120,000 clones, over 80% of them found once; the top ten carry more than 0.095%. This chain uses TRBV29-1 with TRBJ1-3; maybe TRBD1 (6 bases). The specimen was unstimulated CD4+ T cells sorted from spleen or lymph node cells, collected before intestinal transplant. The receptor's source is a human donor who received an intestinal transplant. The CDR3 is CSVEDPPWTDGNTIYF. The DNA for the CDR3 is TGCAGCGTTGAAGATCCCCCCTGGACAGACGGAAACACCATATATTTT.